One T cell receptor beta chain is described in this entry. These data originate in a study of T cell changes during pregnancy in multiple sclerosis. V was clipped by 4 bases and J by 3 bases; unmatched bases: 3. The germline V gene encodes CDR1 LNHDA and CDR2 SQIVND (reference sequence). The CDR3 has 13 residues. TCRdb's copy holds only in-frame clones and misses some; the assay was immunoSEQ multiplex PCR. The sample holds some 57,000 clones, 91% seen once. Here the sequenced sample was CD4+ T cells from peripheral blood mononuclear cells, taken in the first trimester of pregnancy. This chain uses TRBV19 with TRBJ2-7, with 7 bases matching TRBD1. The sequence came from a female donor with multiple sclerosis, enrolled in a pregnancy study. In nucleotides, the CDR3 is TGTGCCAGTAGTAGGGACAGTTTCTACGAGCAGTACTTC. Translated: CASSRDSFYEQYF.